The rows below give T cell receptor beta chains drawn from one sample of a study of cytomegalovirus exposure and HLA in healthy donors. Only in-frame clones appear in the TCRdb table, and some are missing; sequencing was by immunoSEQ multiplex PCR. The data hold 90,000 to 100,000 clones, with about 66% observed a single time. The sample consisted of PBMCs. Every receptor here comes from a boy younger than 18 in good health and CMV-seropositive. The CDR3 runs from the conserved cysteine through the conserved F or W. The order of the fields is J gene, clone size, V gene, D gene, CDR3 protein, CDR3 DNA. D genes are given only for firm matches. Rows give clone size only sometimes, using once, few, many, or a class for an expanded clone.

TRBJ1-2 | - | TRBV2 | TRBD1 | CASSVTGTGYTF | TGTGCCAGCAGTGTGACAGGGACGGGCTACACCTTC
TRBJ2-6 | once | TRBV5-6 | - | CASSFSWSGANVLTF | TGTGCCAGCAGCTTTAGTTGGTCTGGGGCCAACGTCCTGACTTTC
TRBJ2-7 | - | TRBV18 | - | CASSPDRYYEQYF | TGTGCCAGCTCACCAGACAGATACTACGAGCAGTACTTC
TRBJ2-1 | - | TRBV5-1 | TRBD2 | CASSSKAGDEFF | TGCGCCAGCAGCTCGAAAGCGGGAGACGAATTCTTC
TRBJ1-5 | - | TRBV19 | - | CASSTGAGQPQHF | TGTGCCAGTAGTACAGGGGCGGGTCAGCCCCAGCATTTT
TRBJ2-3 | - | TRBV5-1 | - | CASSSPGLSTDTQYF | TGCGCCAGCAGCTCCCCGGGACTGAGCACAGATACGCAGTATTTT
TRBJ2-7 | - | TRBV30 | - | CAWSPRLTGVREQYF | TGTGCCTGGAGTCCCCGACTGACGGGGGTAAGGGAGCAGTACTTC
TRBJ1-2 | - | TRBV27 | - | CASSFSARGFNYGYPF | TGTGCCAGCAGTTTTTCAGCTAGGGGCTTCAACTATGGCTACCCCTTC
TRBJ2-1 | - | TRBV5-1 | TRBD2 | CASSLAPSGINEQFF | TGCGCCAGCAGCTTGGCTCCTAGCGGGATAAATGAGCAGTTCTTC
TRBJ2-1 | once | TRBV30 | - | CAWSVNSQALIF | TGTGCCTGGAGTGTAAACTCGCAGGCTTTAATCTTC
TRBJ1-3 | - | TRBV28 | TRBD1 | CASSSQDRVPGNTIYF | TGTGCCAGCAGTTCTCAGGACAGGGTTCCTGGAAACACCATATATTTT
TRBJ2-7 | - | TRBV27 | TRBD1 | CASSKGQGPYEQYF | TGTGCCAGCAGTAAAGGACAGGGTCCCTACGAGCAGTACTTC
TRBJ1-3 | - | TRBV30 | - | CAWSPGRAHTIYF | TGTGCCTGGAGTCCGGGCAGGGCACACACCATATATTTT
TRBJ2-7 | few | TRBV4-3 | TRBD2 | CASSQGGGSLYEQYF | TGCGCCAGCAGCCAAGGCGGCGGGAGCCTCTACGAGCAGTACTTC
TRBJ2-3 | - | TRBV5-4 | - | CASFITGLRDTQYF | TGTGCCAGCTTCATCACAGGCCTCCGGGATACGCAGTATTTT
TRBJ2-1 | - | TRBV7-8 | TRBD2 | CASSFPGLAGQSSYNEQFF | TGTGCCAGCAGCTTCCCGGGACTAGCGGGGCAAAGCTCCTACAATGAGCAGTTCTTC
TRBJ2-3 | - | TRBV29-1 | - | CSVEAGVSTDTQYF | TGCAGCGTTGAAGCGGGTGTTAGCACAGATACGCAGTATTTT
TRBJ2-7 | few | TRBV10-1 | TRBD1 | CASSESGQGDEQYF | TGCGCCAGCAGTGAGTCGGGGCAGGGGGACGAGCAGTACTTC
TRBJ1-1 | - | TRBV30 | TRBD1 | CAWSVGDRVRTEAFF | TGTGCCTGGAGCGTTGGAGACAGGGTAAGAACTGAAGCTTTCTTT
TRBJ1-2 | - | TRBV9 | TRBD1 | CASSLGTGRLNYGYTF | TGTGCCAGCAGCCTAGGGACAGGGCGTTTGAACTATGGCTACACCTTC
TRBJ2-4 | few | TRBV7-3 | - | CASSLGGGRGNIQYF | TGTGCCAGCAGCTTAGGGGGGGGCCGGGGAAACATTCAGTACTTC
TRBJ1-2 | - | TRBV18 | - | CASSPGDGVGGYTF | TGTGCCAGCTCACCGGGAGACGGCGTTGGCGGCTACACCTTC
TRBJ2-7 | once | TRBV6-5 | TRBD2 | CASSYSQRGPYEQYF | TGTGCCAGCAGTTACAGCCAGCGGGGTCCCTACGAGCAGTACTTC
TRBJ2-7 | few | TRBV5-6 | TRBD2 | CASSFPGTSGSYEQYF | TGTGCCAGCAGCTTTCCCGGGACTAGCGGGAGTTACGAGCAGTACTTC
TRBJ1-3 | - | TRBV4-3 | - | CASSHPGVSPISGNTIYF | TGCGCCAGCAGCCACCCCGGAGTGTCTCCGATATCTGGAAACACCATATATTTT
TRBJ1-2 | - | TRBV28 | TRBD1 | CASSTADGTGGFGYTF | TGTGCCAGCAGTACTGCTGACGGGACAGGGGGTTTTGGCTACACCTTC
TRBJ1-2 | - | TRBV2 | - | CASTRIFVGYTF | TGTGCCAGCACTAGGATCTTCGTAGGCTACACCTTC
TRBJ1-1 | - | TRBV25-1 | - | CASSEFETMNTEAFF | TGTGCCAGCAGTGAATTTGAGACTATGAACACTGAAGCTTTCTTT
TRBJ1-1 | few | TRBV10-3 | - | CAITGHLGTEAFF | TGTGCCATCACGGGACACCTAGGCACTGAAGCTTTCTTT
TRBJ2-7 | - | TRBV5-1 | TRBD1 | CASSSGTGVLYEQYF | TGCGCCAGCAGCTCTGGGACAGGGGTTCTCTACGAGCAGTACTTC
TRBJ2-2 | - | TRBV7-3 | - | CASSGKTTGELFF | TGTGCCAGCTCGGGGAAGACGACCGGGGAGCTGTTTTTT
TRBJ2-3 | - | TRBV6-4 | TRBD2 | CASSDSYVAGLTDTQYF | TGTGCCAGCAGTGACTCCTACGTAGCGGGACTCACAGATACGCAGTATTTT
TRBJ2-1 | - | TRBV5-1 | - | CASSLRSSLEQFF | TGCGCCAGCAGCTTGAGGTCTAGCCTTGAGCAGTTCTTC
TRBJ2-3 | - | TRBV5-1 | TRBD2 | CASSLLEIAGGPIGTDTQYF | TGCGCCAGCAGCTTACTAGAGATAGCGGGGGGGCCGATCGGCACAGATACGCAGTATTTT
TRBJ2-3 | - | TRBV7-7 | - | CASSSGDMGGSTDTQYF | TGTGCCAGCAGTTCGGGGGATATGGGCGGGAGCACAGATACGCAGTATTTT
TRBJ1-6 | - | TRBV5-1 | - | CASSLLSNPGYGRGDSPLHF | TGCGCCAGCAGCTTGCTTTCCAACCCGGGGTACGGACGCGGGGATTCACCCCTCCACTTT
TRBJ1-1 | - | TRBV15 | TRBD1 | CATSRDTGGRAAFF | TGTGCCACCAGCAGAGATACAGGGGGCCGCGCAGCTTTCTTT
TRBJ2-7 | - | TRBV6-5 | TRBD1 | CASSYRDRDGEQYF | TGTGCCAGCAGTTACAGGGACAGGGATGGCGAGCAGTACTTC
TRBJ2-3 | few | TRBV27 | - | CASRRVEADTQYF | TGTGCCAGCAGACGGGTTGAGGCAGATACGCAGTATTTT
TRBJ1-1 | - | TRBV2 | - | CASTGQPNTEAFF | TGTGCCAGTACAGGACAGCCGAACACTGAAGCTTTCTTT
TRBJ1-2 | once | TRBV7-9 | - | CASNLPGGNYGYTF | TGTGCCAGCAACCTACCGGGGGGTAACTATGGCTACACCTTC
TRBJ2-3 | - | TRBV5-4 | - | CASSLGGGGGDTDTQYF | TGTGCCAGCAGCCTGGGTGGTGGGGGAGGTGACACAGATACGCAGTATTTT